The 9 T cell receptor beta chains given below trace back to one sample, sequenced in a study of regulatory T cells in long-lasting Graves disease. Time point specified: newly diagnosed GD, antithyroid drugs for less than 3 months. The authors made the TCR library using RNA they extracted from PBMCs. Arm-PCR of CDR3 regions and iRepertoire HTBI primers were used to build TCR beta libraries. One entry per CDR3 protein results from TCRdb running MiXCR on the multiplex PCR reads. The table records 550,000 to 600,000 distinct CDR3 sequences, around 16% of them present only once. These data also featured in a second study, about T cells in Graves' hyperthyroidism and ophthalmopathy.

The starting material was peripheral blood mononuclear cells (PBMCs), obtained at new diagnosis, from a patient treated with antithyroid drugs. These receptors all stem from a man between 18 and 35 years old with Graves disease.

At least ten counts were recorded for this clonotype. The chain links TRBV3-1 to TRBJ1-2, with D unclear. Germline lookup yields CDR1 LGHDT and CDR2 YNNKEL (reference sequence). The length of the CDR3 is 11 residues. Trimming removed 4 bases from V and 5 bases from J, with 5 bases in between. Written as DNA, the CDR3 is TGTGCCAGCAGCCGTGCTTATGGCTACACCTTC. Amino acid sequence: CASSRAYGYTF.

This clonotype appeared many times. The chain couples TRBV2 to TRBJ2-3, with unresolved D. Germline V lookup: CDR1 SNHLY, CDR2 FYNNEI. The CDR3 contains 16 residues. Deletions cut 1 base from V and 0 bases from J, with 11 bases between. Written as DNA, the CDR3 is TGTGCCAGCAGTGAAGAGCAGAAGGCTAGCACAGATACGCAGTATTTT. Amino acid sequence: CASSEEQKASTDTQYF.

This clonotype has ten or more counts. The chain employs TRBV30 and TRBJ2-1; D is ambiguous. Germline CDR1 GTSNPN, CDR2 SVGIG (reference sequence). CDR3 length: 13 residues. V lost 3 bases and J 0 bases, leaving 6 bases between the germline ends. The CDR3 region has the DNA TGTGCCTGGAGCATAATCTCCTACAATGAGCAGTTCTTC. Protein product: CAWSIISYNEQFF.

This clonotype was observed many times. The chain combines TRBV30 with TRBJ1-5; D ambiguous. V was pared by 0 bases and J by 4 bases, with 10 bases between. From germline, CDR1 is GTSNPN and CDR2 SVGIG (reference sequence). There are 14 residues in the CDR3. CDR3 amino acids: CAWSVETVNQPQHF. Here the CDR3 DNA reads TGTGCCTGGAGTGTGGAAACTGTTAATCAGCCCCAGCATTTT.

The chain joins TRBV29-1 to TRBJ1-5; 10 bases agree with TRBD1. This CDR3 contains 11 residues. V dropped 6 bases and J dropped 11; count of bases not matched to a gene: 4. Germline V gene lookup returns CDR1 SQVTM and CDR2 ANQGSEA. The CDR3 sequence: CSVRTGGAQHF. The CDR3 nucleotides read TGCAGCGTGCGGACAGGGGGGGCCCAGCATTTT.

In nucleotides, the CDR3 is TGTGCCAGCAGTTTCAGACAGGGGAAGAACAATCAGCCCCAGCATTTT. Its protein product is CASSFRQGKNNQPQHF. The rearrangement joins TRBV28 to TRBJ1-5, with 8 bases identical to TRBD1. Germline-derived CDR1 and CDR2 are MDHEN and SYDVKM. V was pared by 3 bases and J by 3 bases, with 7 bases of the junction left unmatched. The length of the CDR3 is 16 residues.

Many counts were recorded for this clonotype. The V gene is TRBV20-1, the J gene TRBJ2-7; 10 nucleotides agree with TRBD2. With V trimmed by 3 bases and J by 1 base, 6 bases remained unmatched. CDR1 is DFQATT, CDR2 SNEGSKA, per germline (reference sequence). CDR3 length: 15 amino acids. The CDR3 nucleotides are TGCAGTGCTAGTTCTAGCGGGAGCCCATCCTACGAGCAGTACTTC. Translating it yields CSASSSGSPSYEQYF.

This clonotype was observed at least ten times. The rearrangement joins TRBV28 to TRBJ1-1; tentatively, D is TRBD1 (6 bases). Germline V gene lookup returns CDR1 MDHEN and CDR2 SYDVKM. This CDR3 has 15 amino acids. V lost 4 bases and J 2 bases, leaving 14 bases between the germline ends. This chain's CDR3 is CASSSPGTHNTEAFF. CDR3 DNA: TGTGCCAGCAGTTCGCCCGGGACACATAACACTGAAGCTTTCTTT.

V is TRBV6-1 and J is TRBJ2-6; no clear D gene. Trimming left V 8 bases short and J 0 bases short, with 14 bases between. This CDR3 has 16 residues. Germline assignment: CDR1 MNHNS and CDR2 SASEGT. The CDR3 coding sequence is TGTGCCAGCCATTTTGGAAGCCCCTCTGGGGCCAACGTCCTGACTTTC. This translates into CASHFGSPSGANVLTF.